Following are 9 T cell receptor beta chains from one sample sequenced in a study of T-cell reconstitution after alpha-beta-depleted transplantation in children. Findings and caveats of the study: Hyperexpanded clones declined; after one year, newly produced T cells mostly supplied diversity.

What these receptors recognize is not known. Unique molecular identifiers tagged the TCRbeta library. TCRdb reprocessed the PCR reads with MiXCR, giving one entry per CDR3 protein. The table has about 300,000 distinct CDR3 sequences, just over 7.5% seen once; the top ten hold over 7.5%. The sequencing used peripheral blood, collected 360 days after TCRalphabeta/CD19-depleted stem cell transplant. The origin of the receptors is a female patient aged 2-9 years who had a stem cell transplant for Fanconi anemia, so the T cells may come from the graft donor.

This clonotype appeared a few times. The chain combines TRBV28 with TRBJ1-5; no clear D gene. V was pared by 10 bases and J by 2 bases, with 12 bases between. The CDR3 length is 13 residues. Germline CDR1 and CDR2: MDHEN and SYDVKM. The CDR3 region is CATQRHGNQPQHF. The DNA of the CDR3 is TGTGCCACCCAGAGGCATGGCAATCAGCCCCAGCATTTT. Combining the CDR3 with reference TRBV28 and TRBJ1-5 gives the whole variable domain DVKVTQSSRYLVKRTGEKVFLECVQDMDHENMFWYRQDPGLGLRLIYFSYDVKMKEKGDIPEGYSVSREKKERFSLILESASTNQTSMYLCATQRHGNQPQHFGDGTRLSIL.

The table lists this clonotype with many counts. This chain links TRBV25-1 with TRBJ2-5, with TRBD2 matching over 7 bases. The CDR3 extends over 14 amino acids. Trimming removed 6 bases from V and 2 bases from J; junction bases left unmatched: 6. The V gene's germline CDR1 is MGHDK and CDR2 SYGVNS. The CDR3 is CASRGGVPQETQYF. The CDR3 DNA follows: TGTGCCAGCAGGGGGGGGGTTCCACAAGAGACCCAGTACTTC.

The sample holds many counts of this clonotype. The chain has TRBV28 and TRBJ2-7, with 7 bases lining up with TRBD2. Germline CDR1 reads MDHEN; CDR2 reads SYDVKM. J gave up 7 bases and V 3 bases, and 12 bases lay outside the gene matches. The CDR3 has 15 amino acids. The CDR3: CASSFRGVGLREQYF. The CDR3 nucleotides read TGTGCCAGCAGTTTCCGGGGGGTAGGGCTGAGGGAGCAGTACTTC.

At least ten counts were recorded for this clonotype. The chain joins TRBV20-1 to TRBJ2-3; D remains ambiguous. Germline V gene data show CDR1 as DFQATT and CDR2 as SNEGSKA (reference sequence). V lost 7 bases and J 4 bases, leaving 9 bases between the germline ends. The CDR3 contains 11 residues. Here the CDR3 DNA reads TGCAGTGTACGAATGGCAGATACGCAGTATTTT. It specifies CSVRMADTQYF.

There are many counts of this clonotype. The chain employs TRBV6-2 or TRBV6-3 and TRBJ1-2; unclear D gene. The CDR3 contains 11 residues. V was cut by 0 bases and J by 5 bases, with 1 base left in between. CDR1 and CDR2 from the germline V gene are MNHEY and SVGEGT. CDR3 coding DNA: TGTGCCAGCAGTTACTCGTATGGCTACACCTTC. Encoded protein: CASSYSYGYTF.

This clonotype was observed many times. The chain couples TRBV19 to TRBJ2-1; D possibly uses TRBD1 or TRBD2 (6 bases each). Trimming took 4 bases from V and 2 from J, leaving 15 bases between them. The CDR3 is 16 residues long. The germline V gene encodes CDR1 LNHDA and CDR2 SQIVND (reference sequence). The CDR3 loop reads CASSRLGGNTYNEQFF. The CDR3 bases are TGTGCCAGTAGTAGGTTAGGGGGGAACACCTACAATGAGCAGTTCTTC.

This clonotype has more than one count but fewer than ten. CDR3 sequence reads: CAGHEGTDEAFF. The CDR3 nucleotides read TGTGCCGGCCATGAAGGGACAGATGAAGCTTTCTTT. The chain joins TRBV30 to TRBJ1-1; 7 bases align to TRBD1. The CDR3 totals 12 residues. Germline loops: CDR1 GTSNPN, CDR2 SVGIG (reference sequence). J was trimmed by 7 bases and V by 8 bases; bases with no gene match: 10.

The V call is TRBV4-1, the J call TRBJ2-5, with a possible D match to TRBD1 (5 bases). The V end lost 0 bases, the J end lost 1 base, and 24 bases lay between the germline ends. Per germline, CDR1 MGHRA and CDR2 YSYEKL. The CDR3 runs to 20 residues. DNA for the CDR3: TGCGCCAGCAGCCAAGAACCAGGGTGGGGATCAGTGGCGTCCCAAGAGACCCAGTACTTC. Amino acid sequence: CASSQEPGWGSVASQETQYF.

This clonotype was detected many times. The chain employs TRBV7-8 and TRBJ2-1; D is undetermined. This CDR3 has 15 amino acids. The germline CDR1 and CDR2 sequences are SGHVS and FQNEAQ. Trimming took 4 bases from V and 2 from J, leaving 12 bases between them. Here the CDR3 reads CASSSQTPPYNEQFF. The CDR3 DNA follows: TGTGCCAGCAGCTCCCAGACGCCCCCCTACAATGAGCAGTTCTTC.